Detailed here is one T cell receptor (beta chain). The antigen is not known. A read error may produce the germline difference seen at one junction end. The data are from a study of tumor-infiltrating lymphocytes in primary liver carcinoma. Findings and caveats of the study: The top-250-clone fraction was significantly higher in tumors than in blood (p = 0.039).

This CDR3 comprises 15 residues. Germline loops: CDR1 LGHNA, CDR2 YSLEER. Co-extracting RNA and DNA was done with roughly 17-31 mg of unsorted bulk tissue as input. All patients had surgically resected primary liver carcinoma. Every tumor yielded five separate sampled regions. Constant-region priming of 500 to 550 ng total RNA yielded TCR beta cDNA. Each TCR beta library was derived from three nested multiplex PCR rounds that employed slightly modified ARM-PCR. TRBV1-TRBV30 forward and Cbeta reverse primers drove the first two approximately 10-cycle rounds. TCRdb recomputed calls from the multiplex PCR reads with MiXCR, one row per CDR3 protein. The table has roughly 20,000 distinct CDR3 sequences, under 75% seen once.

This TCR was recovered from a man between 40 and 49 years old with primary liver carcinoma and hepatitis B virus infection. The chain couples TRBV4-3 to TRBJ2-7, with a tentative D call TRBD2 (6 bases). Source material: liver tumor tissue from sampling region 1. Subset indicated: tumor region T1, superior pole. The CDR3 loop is CASSQGRETSYEQYF. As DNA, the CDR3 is TGTGCCAGCAGCCAAGGTCGGGAGACTTCCTACGAGCAGTACTTC.